This TCR beta chain emerged from a study of cytomegalovirus exposure and HLA in healthy donors. Broader study findings: Researchers catalogued roughly 150 TCR beta chains as cytomegalovirus-associated. A few CMV-associated chains were confirmed in vitro to be specific for CMV antigens.

Assay: immunoSEQ multiplex PCR; the TCRdb copy retains only in-frame clones and omits some. The sample records approximately 150,000 clones, about four fifths being singletons. Per the germline V gene, CDR1 is SGHTA and CDR2 is FQGTGA. Trimming took 2 bases from V and 6 from J; bases not matched to a gene: 9. The length of the CDR3 is 15 residues. A few counts support this clone. The antigen remains unidentified. The J gene is TRBJ1-2, the V gene TRBV7-3; 7 bases map to TRBD1. This clonotype was obtained from a man between 25 and 39 years old in good health and CMV-seropositive. The sample consisted of PBMCs. The CDR3, as DNA: TGTGCCAGCAGCTTAGATGGAGGCCAGGGGGATGGCTACACCTTC. Its protein is CASSLDGGQGDGYTF. Filled out from reference TRBV7-3 and TRBJ1-2, the complete variable domain reads GAGVSQTPSNKVTEKGKYVELRCDPISGHTALYWYRQSLGQGPEFLIYFQGTGAADDSGLPNDRFFAVRPEGSVSTLKIQRTERGDSAVYLCASSLDGGQGDGYTFGSGTRLTVV.